Given below is one T cell receptor (beta chain) in context. Germline V CDR1 and CDR2: MNHNY, SVGAGI (reference sequence). Trimming removed 5 bases at V and 8 bases at J, with 22 bases between. This CDR3 region has 16 residues. Semi-nested PCR with Nested Universal Primer A followed constant-region reverse priming of full-length variable regions. TCRdb reanalysed the 5' RACE reads using MiXCR and keeps one entry per CDR3 protein. The sample consists of some 31,000 distinct CDR3 sequences, roughly 24% of them appearing once. Naive CD4+ cells had CD25+ Tregs removed. The rearrangement joins TRBV6-6 to TRBJ2-1; tentatively, D is TRBD1 (6 bases). The source of this sequence is a female donor with breast cancer. The source material was naive CD4+ T cells sorted from a lymph node. Subset given: naive CD4+ T cells, CD4+CD45RA+CD25-. The CDR3 reads CASSREGGQWEHEQFF. In DNA, the CDR3 is TGTGCCAGCAGTCGTGAAGGGGGACAATGGGAGCATGAGCAGTTCTTC.